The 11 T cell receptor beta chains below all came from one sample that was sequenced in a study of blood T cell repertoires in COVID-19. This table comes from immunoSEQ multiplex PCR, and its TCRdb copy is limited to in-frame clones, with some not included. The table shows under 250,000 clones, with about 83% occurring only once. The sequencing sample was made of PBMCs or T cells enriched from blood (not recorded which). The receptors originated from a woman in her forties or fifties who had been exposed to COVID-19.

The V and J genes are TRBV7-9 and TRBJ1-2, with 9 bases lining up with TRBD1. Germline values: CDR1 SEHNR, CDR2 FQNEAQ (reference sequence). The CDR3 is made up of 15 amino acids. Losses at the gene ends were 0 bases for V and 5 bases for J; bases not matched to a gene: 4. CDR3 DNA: TGTGCCAGCAGCTTAGCGGGTGGACAGGGGTATGGCTACACCTTC. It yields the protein CASSLAGGQGYGYTF.

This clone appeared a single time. This CDR3 reads CASSLSGIANYGYTF. CDR3 bases: TGTGCCAGCAGCTTAAGCGGGATAGCTAACTATGGCTACACCTTC. The chain carries TRBV7-2 and TRBJ1-2; no reliable D call. The CDR3 length is 15 residues. The V and J ends lost 2 bases and 0 bases respectively, with 10 bases between them. Germline V lookup: CDR1 SGHTA, CDR2 FQGNSA.

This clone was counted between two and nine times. The chain's CDR3 is CASQRQGSYEQYF. As DNA, the CDR3 is TGTGCCAGCCAGAGACAGGGGTCCTACGAGCAGTACTTC. V usage is TRBV27 and J usage is TRBJ2-7, with 8 bases fitting TRBD1. CDR3 length: 13 residues. Germline CDR1 is MNHEY and CDR2 is SMNVEV (reference sequence). The V and J ends lost 8 bases and 1 base, in that order; junction bases with no gene match: 4.

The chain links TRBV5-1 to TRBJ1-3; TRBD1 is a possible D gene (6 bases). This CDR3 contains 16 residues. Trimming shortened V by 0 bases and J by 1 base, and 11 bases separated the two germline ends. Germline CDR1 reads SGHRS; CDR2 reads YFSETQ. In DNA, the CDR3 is TGCGCCAGCAGCTTGGAGGGGGGGTATTCTGGAAACACCATATATTTT. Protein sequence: CASSLEGGYSGNTIYF.

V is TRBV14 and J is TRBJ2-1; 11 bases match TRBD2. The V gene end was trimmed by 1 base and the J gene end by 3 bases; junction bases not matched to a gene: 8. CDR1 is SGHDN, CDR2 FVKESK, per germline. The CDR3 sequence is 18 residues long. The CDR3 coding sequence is TGTGCCAGCAGCCAAGCGTCACCCGGGACTAGCGGCTACAATGAGCAGTTCTTC. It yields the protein CASSQASPGTSGYNEQFF.

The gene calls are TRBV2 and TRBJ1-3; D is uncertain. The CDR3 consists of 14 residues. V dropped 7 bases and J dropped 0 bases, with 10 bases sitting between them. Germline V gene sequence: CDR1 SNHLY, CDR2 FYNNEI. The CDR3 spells CASMPRVSGNTIYF. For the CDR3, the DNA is TGTGCCAGCATGCCCCGGGTCTCTGGAAACACCATATATTTT.

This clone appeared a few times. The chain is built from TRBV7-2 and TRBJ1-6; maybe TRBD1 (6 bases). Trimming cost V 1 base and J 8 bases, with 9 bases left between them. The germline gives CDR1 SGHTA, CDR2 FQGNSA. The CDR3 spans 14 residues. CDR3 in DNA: TGTGCCAGCAGCTTAGAGGGGGTTGATTCACCCCTCCACTTT. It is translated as CASSLEGVDSPLHF.

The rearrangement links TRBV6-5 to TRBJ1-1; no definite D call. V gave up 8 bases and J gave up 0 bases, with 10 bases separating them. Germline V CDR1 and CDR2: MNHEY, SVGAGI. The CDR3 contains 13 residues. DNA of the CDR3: TGTGCCAGCGGACTACTATTGAACACTGAAGCTTTCTTT. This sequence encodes CASGLLLNTEAFF.

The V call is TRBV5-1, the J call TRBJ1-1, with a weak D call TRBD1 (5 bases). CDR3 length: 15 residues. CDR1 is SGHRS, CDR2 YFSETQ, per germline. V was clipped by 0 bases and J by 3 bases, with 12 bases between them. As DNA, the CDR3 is TGCGCCAGCAGCTTGGCAGGGTATGGTGACACTGAAGCTTTCTTT. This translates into CASSLAGYGDTEAFF.

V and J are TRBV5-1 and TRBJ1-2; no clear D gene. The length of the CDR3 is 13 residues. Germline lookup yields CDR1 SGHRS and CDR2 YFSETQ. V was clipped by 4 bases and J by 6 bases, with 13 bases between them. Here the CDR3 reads CASSPRGSDGYTF. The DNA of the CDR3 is TGCGCCAGCAGCCCCCGGGGTTCGGATGGCTACACCTTC.

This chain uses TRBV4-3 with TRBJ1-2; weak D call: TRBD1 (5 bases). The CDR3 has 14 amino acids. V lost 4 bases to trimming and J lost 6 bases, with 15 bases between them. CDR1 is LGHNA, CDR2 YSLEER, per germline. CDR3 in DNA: TGCGCCAGCAGCCGGGGGGAGCAGGCTGATGGCTACACCTTC. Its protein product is CASSRGEQADGYTF.